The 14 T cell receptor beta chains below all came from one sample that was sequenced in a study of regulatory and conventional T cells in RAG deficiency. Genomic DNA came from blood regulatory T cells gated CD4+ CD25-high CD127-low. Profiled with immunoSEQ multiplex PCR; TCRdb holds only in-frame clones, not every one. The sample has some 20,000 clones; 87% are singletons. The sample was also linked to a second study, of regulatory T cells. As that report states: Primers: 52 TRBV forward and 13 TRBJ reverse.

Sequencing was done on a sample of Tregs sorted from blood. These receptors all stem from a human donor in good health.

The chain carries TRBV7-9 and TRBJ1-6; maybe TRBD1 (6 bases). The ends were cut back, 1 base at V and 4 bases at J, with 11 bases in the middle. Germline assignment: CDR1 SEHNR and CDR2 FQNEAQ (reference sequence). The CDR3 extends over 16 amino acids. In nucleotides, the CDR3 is TGTGCCAGCAGCTTAGTGAGGGGACAATATAATTCACCCCTCCACTTT. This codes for CASSLVRGQYNSPLHF.

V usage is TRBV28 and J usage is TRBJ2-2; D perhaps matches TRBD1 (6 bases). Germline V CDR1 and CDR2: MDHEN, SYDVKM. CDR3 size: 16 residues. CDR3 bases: TGTGCGTGCCTTAAACCGGGACATGGAAACACCGGGGAGCTGTTTTTT. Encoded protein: CACLKPGHGNTGELFF.

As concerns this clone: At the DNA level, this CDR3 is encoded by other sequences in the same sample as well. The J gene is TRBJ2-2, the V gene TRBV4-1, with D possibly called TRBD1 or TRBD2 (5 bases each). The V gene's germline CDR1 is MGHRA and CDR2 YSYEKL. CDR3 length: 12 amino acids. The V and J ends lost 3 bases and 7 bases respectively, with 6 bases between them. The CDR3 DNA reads TGCGCCAGCAGCCAGGGGGTCGGGGAGCTGTTTTTT. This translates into CASSQGVGELFF.

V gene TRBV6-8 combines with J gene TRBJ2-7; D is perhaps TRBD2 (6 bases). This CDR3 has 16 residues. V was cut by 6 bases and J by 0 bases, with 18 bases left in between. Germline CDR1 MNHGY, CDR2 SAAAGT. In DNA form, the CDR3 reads TGTGCCAGCAGGCCCGGGGGTAGGGGCTTCTCCTACGAGCAGTACTTC. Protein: CASRPGGRGFSYEQYF.

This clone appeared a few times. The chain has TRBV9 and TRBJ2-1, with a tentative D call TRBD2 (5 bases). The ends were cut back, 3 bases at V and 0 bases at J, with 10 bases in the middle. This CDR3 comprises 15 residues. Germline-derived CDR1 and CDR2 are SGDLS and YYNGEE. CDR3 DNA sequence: TGTGCCAGCAGCGCCGCGGGTAGCTCCTACAATGAGCAGTTCTTC. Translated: CASSAAGSSYNEQFF. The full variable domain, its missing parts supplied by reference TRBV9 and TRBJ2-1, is DSGVTQTPKHLITATGQRVTLRCSPRSGDLSVYWYQQSLDQGLQFLIQYYNGEERAKGNILERFSAQQFPDLHSELNLSSLELGDSALYFCASSAAGSSYNEQFFGPGTRLTVL.

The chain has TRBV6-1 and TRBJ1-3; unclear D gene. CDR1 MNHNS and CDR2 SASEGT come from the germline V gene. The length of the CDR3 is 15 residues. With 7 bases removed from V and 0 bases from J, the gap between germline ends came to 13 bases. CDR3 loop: CASKRASSSGNTIYF. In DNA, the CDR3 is TGTGCCAGCAAGAGGGCTTCCTCCTCTGGAAACACCATATATTTT.

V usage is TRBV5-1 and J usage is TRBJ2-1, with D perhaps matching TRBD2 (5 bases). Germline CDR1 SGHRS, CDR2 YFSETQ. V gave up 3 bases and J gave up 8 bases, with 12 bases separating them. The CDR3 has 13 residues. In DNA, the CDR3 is TGCGCCAGCAGCTCCAGACCCGGGGATGAGCAGTTCTTC. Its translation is CASSSRPGDEQFF.

The CDR3 protein is CASSSYRTSGAYTDTQYF. The CDR3 nucleotides read TGTGCCAGCAGCTCCTATAGGACTAGCGGGGCATACACAGATACGCAGTATTTT. V gene TRBV9 combines with J gene TRBJ2-3, with 12 bases fitting TRBD2. Unmatched junction bases numbered 11, after V lost 4 bases and J lost 2 bases. CDR1 and CDR2 (germline): SGDLS, YYNGEE. The CDR3 extends over 18 amino acids.

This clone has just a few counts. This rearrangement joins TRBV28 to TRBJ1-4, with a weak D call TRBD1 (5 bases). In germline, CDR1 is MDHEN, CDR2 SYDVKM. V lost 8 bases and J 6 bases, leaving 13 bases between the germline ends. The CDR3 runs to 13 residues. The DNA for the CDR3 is TGTGCCAGCTATCAGGGAGTAGATGAAAAACTGTTTTTT. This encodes CASYQGVDEKLFF.

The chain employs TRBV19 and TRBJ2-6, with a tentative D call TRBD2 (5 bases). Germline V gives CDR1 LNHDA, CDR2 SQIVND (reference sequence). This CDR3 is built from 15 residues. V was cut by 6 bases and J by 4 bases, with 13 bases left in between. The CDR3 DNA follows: TGTGCCAGTAGCCCCAGGAGGTCCGGGGCCAACGTCCTGACTTTC. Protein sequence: CASSPRRSGANVLTF.

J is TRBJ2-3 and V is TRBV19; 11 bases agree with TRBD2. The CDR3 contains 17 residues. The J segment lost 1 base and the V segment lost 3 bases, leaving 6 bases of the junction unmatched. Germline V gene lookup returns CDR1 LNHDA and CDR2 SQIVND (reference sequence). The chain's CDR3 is CASSIRRLAGRTDTQYF. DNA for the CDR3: TGTGCCAGTAGTATCCGAAGACTAGCGGGGCGCACAGATACGCAGTATTTT. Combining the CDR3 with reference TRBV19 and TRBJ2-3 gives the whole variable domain DGGITQSPKYLFRKEGQNVTLSCEQNLNHDAMYWYRQDPGQGLRLIYYSQIVNDFQKGDIAEGYSVSREKKESFPLTVTSAQKNPTAFYLCASSIRRLAGRTDTQYFGPGTRLTVL.

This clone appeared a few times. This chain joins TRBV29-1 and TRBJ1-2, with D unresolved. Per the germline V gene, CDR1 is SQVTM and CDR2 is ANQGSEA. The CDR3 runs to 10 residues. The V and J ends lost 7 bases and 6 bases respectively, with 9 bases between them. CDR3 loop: CSADVDGYTF. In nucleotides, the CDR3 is TGCAGCGCTGATGTGGATGGCTACACCTTC.

CDR3 in DNA: TGCGCCAGCAGCCCGGGACAGGGGGCAGGCACCGGGGAGCTGTTTTTT. Protein sequence: CASSPGQGAGTGELFF. V usage is TRBV5-1 and J usage is TRBJ2-2, with 12 bases that match TRBD1. The CDR3 is made up of 16 amino acids. The junction had 5 bases not matched to a gene; V was cut back by 4 bases and J by 4 bases. Germline CDR1 reads SGHRS; CDR2 reads YFSETQ.

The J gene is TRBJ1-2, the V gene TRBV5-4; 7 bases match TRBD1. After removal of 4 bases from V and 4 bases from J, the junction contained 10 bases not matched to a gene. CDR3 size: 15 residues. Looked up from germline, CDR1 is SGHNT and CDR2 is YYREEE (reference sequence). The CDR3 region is CASSTRQGGGYGYTF. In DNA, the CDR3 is TGTGCCAGCAGCACGAGACAGGGAGGCGGCTATGGCTACACCTTC.